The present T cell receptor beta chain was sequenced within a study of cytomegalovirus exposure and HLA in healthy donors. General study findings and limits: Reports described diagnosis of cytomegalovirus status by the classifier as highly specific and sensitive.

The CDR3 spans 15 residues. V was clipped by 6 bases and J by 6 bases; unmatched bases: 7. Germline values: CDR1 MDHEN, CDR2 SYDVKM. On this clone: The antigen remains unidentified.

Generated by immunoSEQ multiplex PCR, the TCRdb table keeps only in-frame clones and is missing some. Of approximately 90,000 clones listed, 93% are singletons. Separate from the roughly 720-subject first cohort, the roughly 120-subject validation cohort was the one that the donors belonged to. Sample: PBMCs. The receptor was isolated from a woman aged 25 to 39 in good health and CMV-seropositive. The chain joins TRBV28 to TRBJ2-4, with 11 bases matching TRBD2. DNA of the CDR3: TGTGCCAGCAGCCTCTACGGGACTAGCGGAAACATTCAGTACTTC. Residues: CASSLYGTSGNIQYF.